This TCR beta chain comes out of a study of T cell responses to AZD1222 COVID-19 vaccine. Study-level findings and limits: Spike-specific TCR breadth rose after two AZD1222 doses, and depth rose as well. Clonal diversity may have been underestimated, and the donors were mostly white British, with more females than males.

Remarks on this clone: Its antigen is not identified.

The data were produced by immunoSEQ multiplex PCR, yet TCRdb's version contains in-frame clones alone and is incomplete. This sample has more than 95,000 clones, with approximately 88% found just once. This CDR3 comprises 13 residues. With 8 bases removed from V and 4 bases from J, the gap between germline ends came to 15 bases. This specimen was peripheral blood, taken on day 0 of AZD1222 vaccination. The clonotype originates from an adult in good health. This sequence joins TRBV5-3 and TRBJ1-2; tentatively, D is TRBD1 (6 bases). TRBV5-3 counts as an open reading frame of uncertain function. CDR3 region: CASTGILVYGYTF. For the CDR3, the DNA is TGTGCCAGCACAGGGATATTGGTCTATGGCTACACCTTC.